This TCR beta chain was retrieved from a study of cytomegalovirus exposure and HLA in healthy donors. Overall study findings and caveats: Subsequent analysis of the approximately 120 validation repertoires found a tendency for first-cohort TCR clusters to co-occur.

Remarks on this clone: Its matching antigen is unknown.

Method: immunoSEQ multiplex PCR; TCRdb's copy keeps in-frame clones and lacks some. The sample lists 150,000 to 160,000 clones, approximately 86% occurring once. Germline V lookup: CDR1 LNHDA, CDR2 SQIVND (reference sequence). V lost 7 bases to trimming and J lost 4 bases; unmatched junction nucleotides: 20. This CDR3 region has 20 residues. The receptor was isolated from a man between 18 and 35 years old in good health and CMV-seropositive. The sequenced sample consisted of PBMCs. The V and J genes are TRBV19 and TRBJ2-2; 11 bases match TRBD1. The CDR3 protein is CASTKRRDRGSRTGTGELFF. CDR3 in DNA: TGTGCCAGTACCAAGAGGAGGGACAGGGGGTCTCGTACGGGCACCGGGGAGCTGTTTTTT.